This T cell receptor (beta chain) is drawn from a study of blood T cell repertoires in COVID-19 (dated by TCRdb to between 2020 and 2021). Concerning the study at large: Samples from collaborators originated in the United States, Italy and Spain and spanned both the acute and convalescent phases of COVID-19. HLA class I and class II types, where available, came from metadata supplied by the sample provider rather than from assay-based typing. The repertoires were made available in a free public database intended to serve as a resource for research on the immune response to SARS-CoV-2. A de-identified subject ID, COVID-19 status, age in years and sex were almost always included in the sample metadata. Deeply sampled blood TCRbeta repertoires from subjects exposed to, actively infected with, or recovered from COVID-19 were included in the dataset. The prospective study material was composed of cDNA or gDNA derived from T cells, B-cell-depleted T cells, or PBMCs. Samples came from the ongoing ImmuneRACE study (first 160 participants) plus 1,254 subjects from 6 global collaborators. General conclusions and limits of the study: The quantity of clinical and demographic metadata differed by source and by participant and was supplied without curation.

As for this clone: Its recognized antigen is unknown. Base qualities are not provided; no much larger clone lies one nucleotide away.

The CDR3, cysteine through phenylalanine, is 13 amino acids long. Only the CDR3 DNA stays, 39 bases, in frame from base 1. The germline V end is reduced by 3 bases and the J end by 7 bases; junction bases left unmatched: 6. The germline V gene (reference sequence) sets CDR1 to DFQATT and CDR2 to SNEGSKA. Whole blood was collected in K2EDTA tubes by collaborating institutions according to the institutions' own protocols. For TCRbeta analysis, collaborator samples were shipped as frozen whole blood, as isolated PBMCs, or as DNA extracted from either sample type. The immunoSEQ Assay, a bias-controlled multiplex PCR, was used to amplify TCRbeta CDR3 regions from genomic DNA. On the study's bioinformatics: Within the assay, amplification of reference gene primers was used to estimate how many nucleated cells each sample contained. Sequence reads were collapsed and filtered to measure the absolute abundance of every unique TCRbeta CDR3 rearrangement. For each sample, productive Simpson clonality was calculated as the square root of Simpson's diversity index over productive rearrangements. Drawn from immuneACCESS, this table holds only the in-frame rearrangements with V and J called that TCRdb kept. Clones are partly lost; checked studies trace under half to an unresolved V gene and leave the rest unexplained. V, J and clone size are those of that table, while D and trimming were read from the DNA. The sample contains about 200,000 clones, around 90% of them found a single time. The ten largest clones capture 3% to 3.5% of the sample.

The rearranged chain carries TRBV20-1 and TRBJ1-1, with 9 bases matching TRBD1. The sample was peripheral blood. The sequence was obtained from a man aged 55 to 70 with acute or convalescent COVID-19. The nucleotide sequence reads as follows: TGCAGTGCTAGTGCGGACAGGGGAGTTGAAGCTTTCTTT. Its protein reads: CSASADRGVEAFF.